This is a list of T cell receptor beta chains from one sample in a study of beta chain features in type 1 diabetes. Generated by immunoSEQ multiplex PCR, the TCRdb table keeps only in-frame clones and is missing some. The repertoire holds a few hundred thousand clones, with approximately 12% as singletons. Material for sequencing was naive CD4+ T cells from blood. Every receptor here comes from a young woman with type 1 diabetes. Both conserved end residues are part of each CDR3. Each record gives: V gene, J gene, CDR3 protein.

TRBV7-2	TRBJ2-5	CASSLVMAGETQYF
TRBV28	TRBJ2-3	CASSLVASGDTDTQYF
TRBV2	TRBJ1-2	CASSESPGGYGYTF
TRBV18	TRBJ1-4	CASSPSGNEKLFF
TRBV7-3	TRBJ2-1	CASSLTLAGRGEQFF
TRBV4-2	TRBJ2-2	CASSRLAGDGGELFF
TRBV4-3	TRBJ1-5	CASSQAGEGVGSNQPQHF
TRBV11-3	TRBJ2-2	CASSLESVGGTGELFF
TRBV28	TRBJ2-4	CASSFIRGLAGARAKNIQYF
TRBV14	TRBJ1-1	CASSRPGRNTEAFF
TRBV29-1	TRBJ2-1	CSVTGGSPSSYNEQFF
TRBV5-6	TRBJ1-2	CASSSRQGARYGYTF
TRBV19	TRBJ2-3	CASNSVILPDTQYF
TRBV30	TRBJ1-6	CAWSPTVSNSPLHF
TRBV9	TRBJ1-1	CASGGQGKTEAFF
TRBV25-1	TRBJ2-2	CASSVRVGVPGELFF
TRBV27	TRBJ2-2	CASCPRVGELFF
TRBV7-9	TRBJ2-1	CASSWTSGRDGGYNEQFF
TRBV19	TRBJ1-4	CASSDRVYEKLFF
TRBV9	TRBJ2-3	CASRPGWSTDTQYF
TRBV5-1	TRBJ2-1	CASEGGTTYNEQFF
TRBV6-5	TRBJ2-5	CASSYSPGSETQYF
TRBV28	TRBJ2-7	CASSLAVYEQYF
TRBV5-1	TRBJ1-4	CASRRGSENEKLFF
TRBV7-8	TRBJ2-1	CASGRASNEQFF
TRBV30	TRBJ1-2	CAWTPGILNYGYTF
TRBV18	TRBJ2-1	CASSPSAGDEQFF
TRBV9	TRBJ1-2	CASSPPDRGLYGYTF
TRBV7-2	TRBJ2-5	CASSSTGEETQYF
TRBV19	TRBJ1-1	CASIGRENTEAFF
TRBV29-1	TRBJ2-2	CSVGGTVGTGELFF
TRBV19	TRBJ1-2	CASSIGDRPYGYTF
TRBV28	TRBJ2-7	CASSLQGVGEQYF
TRBV5-1	TRBJ2-2	CASSLISLRGSGELFF
TRBV30	TRBJ2-7	CAWSRGTKGVYEQYF
TRBV9	TRBJ2-1	CASSVSLARGRDEQFF
TRBV30	TRBJ2-7	CAYRDFSYEQYF
TRBV25-1	TRBJ2-3	CASSELLTDTQYF
TRBV18	TRBJ1-1	CASSPQRVNTEAFF
TRBV10-3	TRBJ2-7	CAVEREGTYEQYF
TRBV12-5	TRBJ1-1	CASGIGGNTEAFF
TRBV7-3	TRBJ2-7	CASSLTGDYEQYF
TRBV7-2	TRBJ1-1	CASSLTGQVVTFF
TRBV11-3	TRBJ2-1	CASSGGRPLSEQFF
TRBV11-3	TRBJ2-2	CASSGSGSKAGELFF
TRBV11-2	TRBJ2-3	CASSLQSGTGKRDTQYF
TRBV11-2	TRBJ1-4	CASSSPMTGGGEKLFF
TRBV2	TRBJ2-7	CASSRDRGPDEQYF